This TCR beta chain was observed in a study of T cells in Graves' hyperthyroidism and ophthalmopathy. Study overall: The blood sample was taken at first diagnosis, before treatment began. Study-level points and caveats: Blood also carried most thyroid clonotypes expanded above 0.001.

TCR beta CDR3 regions were amplified from RNA transcripts. First-round RT-PCR with HTBI primers amplified the TCR CDR3 region. One entry per CDR3 protein, called by TCRdb with MiXCR from the multiplex PCR reads. The sample contains around 400,000 distinct CDR3 sequences, roughly 13% of which appear only once. As to this clonotype: Its matching antigen is unknown.

The V gene lost 8 bases and the J gene lost 8 bases, with 10 bases spanning the gap. Germline CDR1 and CDR2: MNHNS and SASEGT. The CDR3 totals 11 residues. The chain employs TRBV6-1 and TRBJ1-3; perhaps TRBD1 as D (5 bases). The material sequenced was blood. This clonotype was obtained from a young woman with Graves' hyperthyroidism. The CDR3: CASSRGDTIYF. DNA for the CDR3: TGTGCCAGCTCACGGGGGGACACCATATATTTT.